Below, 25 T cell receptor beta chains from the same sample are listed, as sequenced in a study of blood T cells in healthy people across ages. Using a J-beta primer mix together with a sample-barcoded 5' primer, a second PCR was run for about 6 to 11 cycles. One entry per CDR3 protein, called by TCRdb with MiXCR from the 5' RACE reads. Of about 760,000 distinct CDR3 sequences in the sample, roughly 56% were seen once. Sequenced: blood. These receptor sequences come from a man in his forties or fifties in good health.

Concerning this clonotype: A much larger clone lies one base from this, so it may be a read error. The CDR3 protein is CASSQVRKGDGHTF. CDR3 coding DNA: TGCGCCAGCAGCCAAGTGAGGAAAGGGGATGGCCACACCTTC. The chain joins TRBV4-1 to TRBJ1-2; weak D call: TRBD1 (5 bases). CDR1 and CDR2 (germline): MGHRA, YSYEKL. The CDR3 consists of 14 residues.

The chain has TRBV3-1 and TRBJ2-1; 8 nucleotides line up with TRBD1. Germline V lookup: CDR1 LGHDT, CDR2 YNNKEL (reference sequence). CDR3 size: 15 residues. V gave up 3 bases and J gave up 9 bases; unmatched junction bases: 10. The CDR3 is CASSHSDRVMGEQFF. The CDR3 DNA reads TGTGCCAGCAGCCATTCGGACAGGGTTATGGGTGAGCAGTTCTTC.

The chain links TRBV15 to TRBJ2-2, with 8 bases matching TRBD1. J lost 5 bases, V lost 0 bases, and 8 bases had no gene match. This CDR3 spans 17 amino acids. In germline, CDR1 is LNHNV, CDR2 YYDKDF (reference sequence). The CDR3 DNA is TGTGCCACCAGCAGAGATGGCCCAGGGGGCGGGACCGGGGAGCTGTTTTTT. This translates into CATSRDGPGGGTGELFF.

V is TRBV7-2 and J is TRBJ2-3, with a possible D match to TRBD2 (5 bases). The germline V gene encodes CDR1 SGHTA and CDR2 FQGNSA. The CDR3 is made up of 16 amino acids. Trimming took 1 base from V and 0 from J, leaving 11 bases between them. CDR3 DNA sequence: TGTGCCAGCAGCTTAGAGCGGATATTTAGCACAGATACGCAGTATTTT. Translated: CASSLERIFSTDTQYF.

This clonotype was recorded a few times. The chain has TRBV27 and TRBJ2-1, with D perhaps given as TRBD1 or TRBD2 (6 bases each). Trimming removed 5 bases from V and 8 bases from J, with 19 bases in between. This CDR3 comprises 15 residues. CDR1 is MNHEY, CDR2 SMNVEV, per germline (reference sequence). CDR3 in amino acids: CASSTGTLGMDEQFF. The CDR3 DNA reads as TGTGCCAGCAGTACAGGGACTCTAGGGATGGATGAGCAGTTCTTC.

CDR3 in DNA: TGCAGTGCATTGGACCCAAACACAGATACGCAGTATTTT. Protein product: CSALDPNTDTQYF. The chain uses TRBV20-1 and TRBJ2-3; D is undetermined. CDR3 length equals 13 residues. The germline V and J ends were trimmed by 6 bases and 2 bases, with 12 bases remaining between them. Germline values: CDR1 DFQATT, CDR2 SNEGSKA (reference sequence).

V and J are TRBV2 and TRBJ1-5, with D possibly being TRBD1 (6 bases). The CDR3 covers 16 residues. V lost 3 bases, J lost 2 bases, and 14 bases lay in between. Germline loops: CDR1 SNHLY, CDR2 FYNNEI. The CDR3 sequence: CASSETGGKGNQPQHF. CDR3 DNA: TGTGCCAGCAGTGAGACGGGGGGCAAGGGCAATCAGCCCCAGCATTTT.

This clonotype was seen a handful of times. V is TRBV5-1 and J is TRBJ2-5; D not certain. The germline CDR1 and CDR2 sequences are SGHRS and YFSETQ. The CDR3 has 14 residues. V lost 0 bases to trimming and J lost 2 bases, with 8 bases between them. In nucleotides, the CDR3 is TGCGCCAGCAGCTTGGAGTCTATTCAAGAGACCCAGTACTTC. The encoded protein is CASSLESIQETQYF.

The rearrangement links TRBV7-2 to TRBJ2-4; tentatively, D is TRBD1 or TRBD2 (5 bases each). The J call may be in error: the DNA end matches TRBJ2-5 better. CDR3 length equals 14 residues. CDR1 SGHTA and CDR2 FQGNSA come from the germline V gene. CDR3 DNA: TGTGCCAGCAGCGCCGGGACCCTTTGGGAGACCCAGTACTTC. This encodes CASSAGTLWETQYF.

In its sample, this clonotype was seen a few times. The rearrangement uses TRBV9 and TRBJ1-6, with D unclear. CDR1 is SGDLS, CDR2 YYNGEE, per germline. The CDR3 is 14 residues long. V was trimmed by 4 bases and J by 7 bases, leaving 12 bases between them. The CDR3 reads CASSSQSTNSPLHF. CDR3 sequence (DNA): TGTGCCAGCAGCTCCCAGTCTACCAATTCACCCCTCCACTTT. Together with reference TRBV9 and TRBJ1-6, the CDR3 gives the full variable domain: DSGVTQTPKHLITATGQRVTLRCSPRSGDLSVYWYQQSLDQGLQFLIQYYNGEERAKGNILERFSAQQFPDLHSELNLSSLELGDSALYFCASSSQSTNSPLHFGNGTRLTVT.

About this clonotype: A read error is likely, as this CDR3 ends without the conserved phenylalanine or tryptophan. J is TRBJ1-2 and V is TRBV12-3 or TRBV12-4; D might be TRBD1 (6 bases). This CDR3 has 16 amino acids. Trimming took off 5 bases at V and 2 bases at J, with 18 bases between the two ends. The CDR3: CASSAKRDTGNYGYTS. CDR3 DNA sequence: TGTGCCAGCAGTGCAAAGCGGGACACCGGCAACTATGGCTACACCTCC.

CDR3 sequence reads: CASSDDGETGELFF. In DNA form, the CDR3 reads TGTGCCAGCAGTGACGACGGGGAGACCGGGGAGCTGTTTTTT. This rearrangement joins TRBV6-2 or TRBV6-3 to TRBJ2-2; possible D gene TRBD2, 5 bases. V shed 5 bases and J shed 5 bases, with 12 bases lying between them. The CDR3 contains 14 residues. Germline assignment: CDR1 MNHEY and CDR2 SVGEGT.

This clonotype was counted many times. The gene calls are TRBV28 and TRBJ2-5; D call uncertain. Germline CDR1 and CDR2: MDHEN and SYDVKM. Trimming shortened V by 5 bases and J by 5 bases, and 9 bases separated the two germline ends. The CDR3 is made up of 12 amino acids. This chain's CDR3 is CASSPREETQYF. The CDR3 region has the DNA TGTGCCAGCAGTCCCCGAGAGGAGACCCAGTACTTC.

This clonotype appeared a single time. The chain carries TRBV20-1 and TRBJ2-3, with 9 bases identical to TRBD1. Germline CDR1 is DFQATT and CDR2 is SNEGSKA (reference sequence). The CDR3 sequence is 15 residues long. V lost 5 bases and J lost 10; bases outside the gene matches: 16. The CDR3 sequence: CSARNLNRDRAPQYF. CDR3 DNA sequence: TGCAGTGCTCGAAATCTAAACCGGGACAGGGCCCCGCAGTATTTT.

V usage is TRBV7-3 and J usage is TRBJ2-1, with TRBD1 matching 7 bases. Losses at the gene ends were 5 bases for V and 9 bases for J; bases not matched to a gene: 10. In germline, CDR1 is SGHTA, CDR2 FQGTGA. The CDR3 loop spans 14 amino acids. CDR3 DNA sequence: TGTGCCAGCAGCCCGACGACAGGGTTGAGTGAGCAGTTCTTC. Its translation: CASSPTTGLSEQFF. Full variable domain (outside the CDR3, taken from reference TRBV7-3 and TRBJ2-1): GAGVSQTPSNKVTEKGKYVELRCDPISGHTALYWYRQSLGQGPEFLIYFQGTGAADDSGLPNDRFFAVRPEGSVSTLKIQRTERGDSAVYLCASSPTTGLSEQFFGPGTRLTVL.

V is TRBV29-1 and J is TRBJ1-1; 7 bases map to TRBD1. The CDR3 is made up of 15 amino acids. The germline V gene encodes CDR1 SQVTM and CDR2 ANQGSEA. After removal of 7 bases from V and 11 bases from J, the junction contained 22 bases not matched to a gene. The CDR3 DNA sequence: TGCAGCGCAACGGGGACAGAAACTACCAGTCGTGAGGCTTTCTTT. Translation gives CSATGTETTSREAFF.

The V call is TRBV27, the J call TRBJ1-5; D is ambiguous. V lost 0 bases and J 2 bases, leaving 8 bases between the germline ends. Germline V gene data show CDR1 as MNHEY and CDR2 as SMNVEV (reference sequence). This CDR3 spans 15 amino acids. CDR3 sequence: CASSLSTPGNQPQHF. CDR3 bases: TGTGCCAGCAGTTTATCGACTCCAGGCAATCAGCCCCAGCATTTT.

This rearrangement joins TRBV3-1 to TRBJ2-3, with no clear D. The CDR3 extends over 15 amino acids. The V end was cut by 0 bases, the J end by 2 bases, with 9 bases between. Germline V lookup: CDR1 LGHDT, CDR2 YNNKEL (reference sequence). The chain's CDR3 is CASSQERAATDTQYF. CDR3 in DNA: TGTGCCAGCAGCCAAGAAAGGGCCGCCACAGATACGCAGTATTTT.

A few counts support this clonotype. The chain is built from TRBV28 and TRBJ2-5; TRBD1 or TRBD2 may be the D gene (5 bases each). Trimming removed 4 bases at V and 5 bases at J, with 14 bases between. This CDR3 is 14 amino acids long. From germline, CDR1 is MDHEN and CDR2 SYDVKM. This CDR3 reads CASSSRGTRETQYF. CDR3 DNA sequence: TGTGCCAGCAGTTCCCGTGGGACCCGGGAGACCCAGTACTTC.

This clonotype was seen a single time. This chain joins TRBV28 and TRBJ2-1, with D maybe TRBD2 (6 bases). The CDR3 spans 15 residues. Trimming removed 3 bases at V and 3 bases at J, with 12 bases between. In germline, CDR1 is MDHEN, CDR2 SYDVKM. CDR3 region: CASSFVLALYNEQFF. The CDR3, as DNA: TGTGCCAGCAGTTTCGTTCTAGCGCTCTACAATGAGCAGTTCTTC.

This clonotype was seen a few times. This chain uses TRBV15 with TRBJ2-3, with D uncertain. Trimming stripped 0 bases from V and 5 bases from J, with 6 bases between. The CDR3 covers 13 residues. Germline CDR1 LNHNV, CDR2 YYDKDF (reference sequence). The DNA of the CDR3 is TGTGCCACCAGCAGAGAAGATGGAGATACGCAGTATTTT. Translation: CATSREDGDTQYF.

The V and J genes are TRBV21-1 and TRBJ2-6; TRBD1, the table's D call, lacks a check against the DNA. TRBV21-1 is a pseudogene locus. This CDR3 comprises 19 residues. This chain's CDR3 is CASSHPCGGAVAGANVLTF. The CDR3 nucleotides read TGTGCCAGCAGCCACCCATGTGGGGGGGCAGTAGCTGGGGCCAACGTCCTGACTTTC.

In DNA form, the CDR3 reads TGTGCCAGCAGTGAAGGTTTCGAAATGTGGTACTTC. It specifies CASSEGFEMWYF. The V gene is TRBV25-1, the J gene TRBJ2-5; D remains ambiguous. V lost 2 bases and J 13 bases, leaving 14 bases between the germline ends. The CDR3 is 12 residues long. CDR1 is MGHDK, CDR2 SYGVNS, per germline.

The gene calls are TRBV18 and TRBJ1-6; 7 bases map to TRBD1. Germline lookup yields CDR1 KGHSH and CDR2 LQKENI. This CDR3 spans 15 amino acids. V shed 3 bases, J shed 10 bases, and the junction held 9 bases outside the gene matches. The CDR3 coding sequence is TGTGCCAGCTCACCGAACACAGGGGAAAGGTCACCCCTCCACTTT. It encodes CASSPNTGERSPLHF.

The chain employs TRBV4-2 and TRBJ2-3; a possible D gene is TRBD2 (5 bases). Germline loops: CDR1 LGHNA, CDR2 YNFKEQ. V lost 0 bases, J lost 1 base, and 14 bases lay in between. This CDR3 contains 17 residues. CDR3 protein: CASSQDPVRAGTDTQYF. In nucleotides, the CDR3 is TGTGCCAGCAGCCAAGATCCGGTGAGGGCGGGCACAGATACGCAGTATTTT.